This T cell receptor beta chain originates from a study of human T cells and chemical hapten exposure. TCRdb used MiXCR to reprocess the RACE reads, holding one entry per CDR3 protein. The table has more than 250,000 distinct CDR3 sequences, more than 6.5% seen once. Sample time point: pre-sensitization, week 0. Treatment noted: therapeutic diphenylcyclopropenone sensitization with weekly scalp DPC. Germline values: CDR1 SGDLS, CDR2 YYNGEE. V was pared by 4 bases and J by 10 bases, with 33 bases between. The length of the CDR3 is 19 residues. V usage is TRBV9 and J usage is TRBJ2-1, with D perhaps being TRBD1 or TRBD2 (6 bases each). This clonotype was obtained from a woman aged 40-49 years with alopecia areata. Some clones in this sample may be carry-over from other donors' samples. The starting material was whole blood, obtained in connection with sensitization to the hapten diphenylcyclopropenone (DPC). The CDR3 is CASSLRERGGMPTAVEQFF. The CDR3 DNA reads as TGTGCCAGCAGCCTCAGAGAACGAGGGGGGATGCCAACAGCCGTAGAGCAGTTCTTC.